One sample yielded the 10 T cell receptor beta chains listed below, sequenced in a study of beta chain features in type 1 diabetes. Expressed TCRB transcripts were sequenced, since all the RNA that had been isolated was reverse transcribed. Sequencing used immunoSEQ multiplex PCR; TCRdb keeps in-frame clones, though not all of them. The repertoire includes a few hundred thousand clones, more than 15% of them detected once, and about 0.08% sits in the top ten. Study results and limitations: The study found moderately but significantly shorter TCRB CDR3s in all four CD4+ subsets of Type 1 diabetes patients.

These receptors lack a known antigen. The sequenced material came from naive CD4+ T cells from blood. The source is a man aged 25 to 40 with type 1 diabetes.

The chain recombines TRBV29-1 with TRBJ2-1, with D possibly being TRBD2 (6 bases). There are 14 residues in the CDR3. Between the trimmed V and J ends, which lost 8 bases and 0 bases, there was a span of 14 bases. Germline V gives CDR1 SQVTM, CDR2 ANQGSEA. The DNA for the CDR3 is TGCAGCACCCGAGCGGGTTACTCCTACAATGAGCAGTTCTTC. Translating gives CSTRAGYSYNEQFF.

CDR3 sequence reads: CSARQGLNTEAFF. CDR3 coding DNA: TGCAGCGCTCGACAGGGGCTGAACACTGAAGCTTTCTTT. This sequence joins TRBV29-1 and TRBJ1-1, with 8 nucleotides matching TRBD1. Germline V gene sequence: CDR1 SQVTM, CDR2 ANQGSEA. The CDR3 length is 13 residues. The V and J ends lost 7 bases and 0 bases, in that order; junction bases with no gene match: 4.

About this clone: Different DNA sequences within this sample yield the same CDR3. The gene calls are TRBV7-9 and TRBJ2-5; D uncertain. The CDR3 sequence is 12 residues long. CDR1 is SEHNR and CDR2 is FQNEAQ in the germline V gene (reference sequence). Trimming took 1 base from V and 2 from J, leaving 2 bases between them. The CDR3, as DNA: TGTGCCAGCAGCTTAGGGCAAGAGACCCAGTACTTC. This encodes CASSLGQETQYF.

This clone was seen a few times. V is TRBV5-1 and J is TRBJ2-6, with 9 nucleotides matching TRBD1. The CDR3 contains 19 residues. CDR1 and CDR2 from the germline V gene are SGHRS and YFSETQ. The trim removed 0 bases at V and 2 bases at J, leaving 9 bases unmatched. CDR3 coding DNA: TGCGCCAGCAGCTTGGCCCCGACAGGGGGAATCGCTGGGGCCAACGTCCTGACTTTC. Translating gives CASSLAPTGGIAGANVLTF.

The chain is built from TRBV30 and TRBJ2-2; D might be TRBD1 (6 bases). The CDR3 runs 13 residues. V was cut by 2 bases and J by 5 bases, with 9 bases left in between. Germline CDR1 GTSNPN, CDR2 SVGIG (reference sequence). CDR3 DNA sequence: TGTGCCTGGAGTTATACAGGGACCGGGGAGCTGTTTTTT. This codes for CAWSYTGTGELFF.

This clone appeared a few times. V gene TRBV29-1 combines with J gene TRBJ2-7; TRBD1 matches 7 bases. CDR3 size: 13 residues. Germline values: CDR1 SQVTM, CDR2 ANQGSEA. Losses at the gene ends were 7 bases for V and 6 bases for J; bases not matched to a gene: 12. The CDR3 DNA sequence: TGCAGCGCTGCCCTGGACAGGCGAGGCGAGCAGTACTTC. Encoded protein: CSAALDRRGEQYF.

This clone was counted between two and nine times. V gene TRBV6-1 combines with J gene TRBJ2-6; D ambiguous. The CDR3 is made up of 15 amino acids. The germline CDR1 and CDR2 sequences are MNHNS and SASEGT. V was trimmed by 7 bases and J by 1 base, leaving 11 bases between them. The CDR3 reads CASTILNSGANVLTF. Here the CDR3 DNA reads TGTGCCAGCACCATCCTAAATTCTGGGGCCAACGTCCTGACTTTC.

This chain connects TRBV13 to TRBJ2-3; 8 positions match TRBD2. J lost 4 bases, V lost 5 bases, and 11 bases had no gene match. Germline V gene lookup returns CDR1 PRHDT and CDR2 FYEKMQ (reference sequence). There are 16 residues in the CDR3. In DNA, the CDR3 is TGTGCCAGCAGCCCCCGGGGGAGCGGGAGTGCAGATACGCAGTATTTT. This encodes CASSPRGSGSADTQYF.

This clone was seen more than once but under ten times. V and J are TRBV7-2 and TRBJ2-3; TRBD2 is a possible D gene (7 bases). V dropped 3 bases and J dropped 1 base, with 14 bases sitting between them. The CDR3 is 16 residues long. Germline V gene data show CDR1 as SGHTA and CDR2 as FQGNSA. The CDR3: CASSFRGGERTDTQYF. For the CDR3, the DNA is TGTGCCAGCAGCTTCAGGGGAGGGGAGCGCACAGATACGCAGTATTTT.

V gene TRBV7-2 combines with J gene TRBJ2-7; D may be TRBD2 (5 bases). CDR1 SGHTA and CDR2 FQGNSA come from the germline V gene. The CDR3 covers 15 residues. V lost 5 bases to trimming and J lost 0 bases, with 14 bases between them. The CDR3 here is CASSRQEGSSYEQYF. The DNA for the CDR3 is TGTGCCAGCAGCCGCCAAGAGGGATCCTCCTACGAGCAGTACTTC.